This entry lists 26 T cell receptor beta chains sequenced from one sample in a study of blood T cell repertoires in COVID-19. Measured with immunoSEQ multiplex PCR; TCRdb has only the in-frame clones, and not every one. The profile shows 350,000 to 450,000 clones, roughly 90% of them singletons. Sequenced input: peripheral blood. These receptors originate from a man aged 40-50 years with acute or convalescent COVID-19.

The gene calls are TRBV19 and TRBJ1-2; 7 bases match TRBD1. Trimming cost V 5 bases and J 4 bases; bases outside gene matches: 7. The CDR3 has 14 residues. Germline loops: CDR1 LNHDA, CDR2 SQIVND (reference sequence). The CDR3: CASSPTGQPYGYTF. DNA of the CDR3: TGTGCCAGTAGTCCAACGGGACAGCCCTATGGCTACACCTTC.

The genes are TRBV7-2 and TRBJ2-7; TRBD1 matches 8 bases. Germline V gene lookup returns CDR1 SGHTA and CDR2 FQGNSA. V was pared by 2 bases and J by 6 bases, with 6 bases of the junction left unmatched. This CDR3 contains 14 residues. The CDR3 loop is CASSLSGRGREQYF. The CDR3, as DNA: TGTGCCAGCAGCTTATCTGGCAGGGGGCGCGAGCAGTACTTC.

The rearrangement joins TRBV4-1 to TRBJ1-1, with unresolved D. The CDR3 consists of 17 residues. Trimming stripped 1 base from V and 0 bases from J, with 15 bases between. Germline assignment: CDR1 MGHRA and CDR2 YSYEKL. CDR3: CASSQAGAWTMNTEAFF. CDR3 DNA: TGCGCCAGCAGCCAAGCGGGAGCTTGGACGATGAACACTGAAGCTTTCTTT.

The V call is TRBV29-1, the J call TRBJ2-1; 8 bases are shared with TRBD2. This CDR3 has 10 amino acids. Trimming took 6 bases from V and 10 from J; bases not matched to a gene: 2. CDR1 is SQVTM and CDR2 is ANQGSEA in the germline V gene. The CDR3 nucleotides read TGCAGCGTAGTAGCGGGGGAGCAGTTCTTC. Encoded protein: CSVVAGEQFF.

This clone has only one observation. The chain combines TRBV4-1 with TRBJ2-5, with 7 positions matching TRBD1. V trimming: 3 bases; J trimming: 1 base; junction bases outside the gene matches: 8. Per the germline V gene, CDR1 is MGHRA and CDR2 is YSYEKL. The length of the CDR3 is 16 residues. The CDR3 nucleotides are TGCGCCAGCAGCCAGTACCCGGGACAGAGCCAAGAGACCCAGTACTTC. It specifies CASSQYPGQSQETQYF.

The CDR3 DNA follows: TGTGCCAGCAGCTTAGCCTTCGGGACAGGGTTTAACAATGAGCAGTTCTTC. This gives the protein CASSLAFGTGFNNEQFF. V and J are TRBV7-9 and TRBJ2-1, with 9 bases fitting TRBD1. The CDR3 has 17 amino acids. The germline gives CDR1 SEHNR, CDR2 FQNEAQ (reference sequence). Trimming cost V 0 bases and J 5 bases; bases outside gene matches: 8.

The chain has TRBV12-3 or TRBV12-4 and TRBJ1-2, with D hard to call. Trimming pared 6 bases from V and 4 bases from J, leaving 12 bases between. The CDR3 loop spans 13 amino acids. In nucleotides, the CDR3 is TGTGCCAGCAGCACGGGAAGAGTCTATGGCTACACCTTC. Its translation: CASSTGRVYGYTF.

V and J are TRBV5-4 and TRBJ1-4; 7 bases match TRBD1. The germline gives CDR1 SGHNT, CDR2 YYREEE (reference sequence). The CDR3 is 18 amino acids. Unmatched junction bases numbered 8, after V lost 0 bases and J lost 0 bases. The CDR3 reads CASSLVAGGETTNEKLFF. The CDR3 coding sequence is TGTGCCAGCAGCTTGGTGGCAGGGGGAGAGACAACTAATGAAAAACTGTTTTTT. The full variable domain, rest sourced from reference TRBV5-4 and TRBJ1-4, is ETGVTQSPTHLIKTRGQQVTLRCSSQSGHNTVSWYQQALGQGPQFIFQYYREEENGRGNFPPRFSGLQFPNYSSELNVNALELDDSALYLCASSLVAGGETTNEKLFFGSGTQLSVL.

This chain joins TRBV27 and TRBJ2-7; D may be TRBD1 (5 bases). The V end lost 4 bases, the J end lost 2 bases, and 21 bases lay between the germline ends. Germline V gene sequence: CDR1 MNHEY, CDR2 SMNVEV (reference sequence). The CDR3 contains 17 residues. In DNA form, the CDR3 reads TGTGCCAGCAGTTCCCAAAAGATACGACAAGGGGCCTACGAGCAGTACTTC. Translated, it gives CASSSQKIRQGAYEQYF.

The J gene is TRBJ1-3, the V gene TRBV11-3; 7 nucleotides align to TRBD1. After removal of 4 bases from V and 2 bases from J, the junction contained 2 bases not matched to a gene. Germline values: CDR1 SGHNT, CDR2 YENEEA. The CDR3 spans 14 residues. The CDR3 bases are TGTGCCAGCAGCTCCGACAGGGCTGGAAACACCATATATTTT. It is translated as CASSSDRAGNTIYF.

This clone came up once. The CDR3 DNA reads TGTGCCAGCAGGTGGACTAGCTCCCGGGGCGATGAGCAGTTCTTC. It translates to CASRWTSSRGDEQFF. The gene calls are TRBV7-9 and TRBJ2-1, with 8 bases that match TRBD2. Germline CDR1 reads SEHNR; CDR2 reads FQNEAQ (reference sequence). V lost 6 bases to trimming and J lost 8 bases; unmatched junction nucleotides: 12. This CDR3 comprises 15 residues.

The gene calls are TRBV28 and TRBJ1-4, with a weak D call TRBD1 (5 bases). Germline V CDR1 and CDR2: MDHEN, SYDVKM. CDR3 size: 13 residues. Trimming left V 4 bases short and J 8 bases short, with 11 bases between. CDR3: CASSWDLGEKLFF. Written as DNA, the CDR3 is TGTGCCAGCAGTTGGGACTTAGGAGAAAAACTGTTTTTT.

The chain joins TRBV12-3 or TRBV12-4 to TRBJ1-5, with a possible D match to TRBD1 (6 bases). With 6 bases removed from V and 5 bases from J, the gap between germline ends came to 11 bases. This CDR3 has 13 residues. DNA of the CDR3: TGTGCCAGCAGCAGGGACAACTATCAGCCCCAGCATTTT. This sequence encodes CASSRDNYQPQHF.

V and J are TRBV2 and TRBJ2-7, with TRBD2 matching 9 bases. The germline CDR1 and CDR2 sequences are SNHLY and FYNNEI. The CDR3 covers 12 residues. The CDR3 sequence: CAGGLASYEQYF. The CDR3 DNA follows: TGTGCAGGTGGACTAGCGTCGTACGAGCAGTACTTC.

The chain has TRBV27 and TRBJ2-3; 13 bases are shared with TRBD2. J gave up 3 bases and V 6 bases, and 9 bases lay outside the gene matches. The CDR3 contains 17 residues. CDR1 and CDR2 (germline): MNHEY, SMNVEV (reference sequence). This CDR3 is CASRTARTSGRTDTQYF. In DNA, the CDR3 is TGTGCCAGCAGGACGGCTAGGACTAGCGGGAGAACAGATACGCAGTATTTT.

This clone was observed a few times. CDR3 coding DNA: TGCGCCAGCAGCGGGATGACAGGGGTTTCCTACGAGCAGTACTTC. This encodes CASSGMTGVSYEQYF. The rearrangement uses TRBV5-1 and TRBJ2-7; 8 nucleotides align to TRBD1. V lost 4 bases, J lost 1 base, and 7 bases stayed unmatched. Germline assignment: CDR1 SGHRS and CDR2 YFSETQ. The CDR3 loop spans 15 amino acids.

This clone appeared once. The chain combines TRBV4-1 with TRBJ1-5; possible D gene TRBD1, 5 bases. V shed 3 bases and J shed 4 bases, with 16 bases lying between them. CDR1 and CDR2 from the germline V gene are MGHRA and YSYEKL. CDR3 length equals 16 residues. CDR3 coding DNA: TGCGCCAGCAGCCAGGGAACGGGGGTTTATAATCAGCCCCAGCATTTT. It specifies CASSQGTGVYNQPQHF.

This CDR3 reads CASSLDRDRSYEQYF. The CDR3 nucleotides are TGTGCCAGCAGCTTAGACCGGGACAGGTCCTACGAGCAGTACTTC. V usage is TRBV7-6 and J usage is TRBJ2-7, with 8 bases aligning to TRBD1. Germline V CDR1 and CDR2: SGHVS, FNYEAQ. Trimming cost V 1 base and J 1 base; bases outside gene matches: 3. The CDR3 spans 15 residues. The full variable domain, in which reference TRBV7-6 and TRBJ2-7 provide the parts outside the CDR3, is GAGVSQSPRYKVTKRGQDVALRCDPISGHVSLYWYRQALGQGPEFLTYFNYEAQQDKSGLPNDRFSAERPEGSISTLTIQRTEQRDSAMYRCASSLDRDRSYEQYFGPGTRLTVT.

V is TRBV27 and J is TRBJ1-2; weak D call: TRBD1 (5 bases). V was clipped by 5 bases and J by 8 bases, with 15 bases between them. This CDR3 spans 13 amino acids. Germline CDR1 and CDR2: MNHEY and SMNVEV (reference sequence). The DNA of the CDR3 is TGTGCCAGCAGTCCCGGACACCGGAGCGGCTACACCTTC. Its translation is CASSPGHRSGYTF.

The chain combines TRBV7-2 with TRBJ2-3; TRBD2 is a possible D gene (5 bases). This CDR3 contains 12 residues. Germline CDR1 and CDR2: SGHTA and FQGNSA. Between the trimmed V and J ends, which lost 8 bases and 5 bases, there was a span of 11 bases. This CDR3 reads CASGEAEDTQYF. The CDR3 region has the DNA TGTGCCAGCGGCGAAGCGGAAGATACGCAGTATTTT.

V usage is TRBV3-1 (or the pseudogene TRBV3-2) and J usage is TRBJ1-1; 8 nucleotides line up with TRBD1. The CDR3 is 13 amino acids. V lost 0 bases and J lost 8; bases outside the gene matches: 2. The germline gives CDR1 LGHDT, CDR2 YNNKEL (reference sequence). The CDR3 spells CASSQDWTGEAFF. The CDR3 nucleotides read TGTGCCAGCAGCCAAGATTGGACAGGGGAAGCTTTCTTT.

This clone has only one observation. J is TRBJ2-1 and V is TRBV5-4, with D possibly TRBD2 on 6 matching bases. V lost 3 bases to trimming and J lost 5 bases, with 12 bases between them. The CDR3 has 14 amino acids. Germline V gene sequence: CDR1 SGHNT, CDR2 YYREEE (reference sequence). The CDR3 bases are TGTGCCAGCAGCTATGGACTAAACGACAATGAGCAGTTCTTC. Translation: CASSYGLNDNEQFF.

This chain links TRBV27 with TRBJ1-5; 8 bases are shared with TRBD1. Losses at the gene ends were 10 bases for V and 7 bases for J; bases not matched to a gene: 9. Germline V gives CDR1 MNHEY, CDR2 SMNVEV (reference sequence). This CDR3 is 13 amino acids long. Written as DNA, the CDR3 is TGTGCCACAGGGTGGACAGGGAAACAGCCCCAGCATTTT. Encoded protein: CATGWTGKQPQHF.

The chain couples TRBV5-6 to TRBJ2-7; TRBD1 aligns across 9 bases. Germline lookup yields CDR1 SGHDT and CDR2 YYEEEE. J was trimmed by 3 bases and V by 4 bases; bases with no gene match: 17. The CDR3 spans 18 residues. CDR3 protein: CASSQRRTGVISFYEQYF. For the CDR3, the DNA is TGTGCCAGCAGCCAGCGACGGACAGGGGTCATCTCTTTCTACGAGCAGTACTTC.

The chain couples TRBV4-1 to TRBJ2-3, with a possible D match to TRBD2 (6 bases). Germline V gene sequence: CDR1 MGHRA, CDR2 YSYEKL. V was shortened by 8 bases and J by 5 bases, with 17 bases between the two germline ends. This CDR3 has 14 amino acids. DNA for the CDR3: TGCGCCAGCGGGCGATCTCTAGCGATAGATACGCAGTATTTT. It specifies CASGRSLAIDTQYF.

This clone was found a few times. The genes are TRBV5-1 and TRBJ1-1; 12 bases agree with TRBD1. The length of the CDR3 is 18 residues. CDR1 is SGHRS, CDR2 YFSETQ, per germline. The J segment lost 5 bases and the V segment lost 0 bases, leaving 11 bases of the junction unmatched. DNA of the CDR3: TGCGCCAGCAGCTTGGGACGGGACAGGGGGCCCCTTTTGACTGAAGCTTTCTTT. Translating gives CASSLGRDRGPLLTEAFF.